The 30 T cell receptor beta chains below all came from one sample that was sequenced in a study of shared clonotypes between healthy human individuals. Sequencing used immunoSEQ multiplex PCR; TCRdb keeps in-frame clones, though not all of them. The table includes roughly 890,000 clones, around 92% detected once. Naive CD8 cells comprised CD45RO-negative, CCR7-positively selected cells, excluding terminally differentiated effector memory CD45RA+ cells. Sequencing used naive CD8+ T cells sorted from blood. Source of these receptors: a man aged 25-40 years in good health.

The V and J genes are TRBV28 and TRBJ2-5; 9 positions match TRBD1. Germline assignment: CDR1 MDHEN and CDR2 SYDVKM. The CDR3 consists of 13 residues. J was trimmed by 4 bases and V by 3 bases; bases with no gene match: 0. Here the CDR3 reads CASSLTGGETQYF. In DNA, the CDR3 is TGTGCCAGCAGTTTGACAGGGGGAGAGACCCAGTACTTC.

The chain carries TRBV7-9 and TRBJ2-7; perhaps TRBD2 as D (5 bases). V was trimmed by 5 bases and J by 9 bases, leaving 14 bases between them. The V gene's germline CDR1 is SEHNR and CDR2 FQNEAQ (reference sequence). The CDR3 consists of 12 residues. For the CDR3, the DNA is TGTGCCAGCAGCGATCTAGCCCGGGGGCAGTACTTC. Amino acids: CASSDLARGQYF.

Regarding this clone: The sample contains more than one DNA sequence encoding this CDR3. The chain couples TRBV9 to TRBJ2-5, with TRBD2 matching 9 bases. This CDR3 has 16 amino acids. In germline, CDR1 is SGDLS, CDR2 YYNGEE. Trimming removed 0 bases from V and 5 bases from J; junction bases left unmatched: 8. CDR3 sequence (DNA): TGTGCCAGCAGCGTAGGGTTAGCGGGAGTACGGGAGACCCAGTACTTC. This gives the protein CASSVGLAGVRETQYF.

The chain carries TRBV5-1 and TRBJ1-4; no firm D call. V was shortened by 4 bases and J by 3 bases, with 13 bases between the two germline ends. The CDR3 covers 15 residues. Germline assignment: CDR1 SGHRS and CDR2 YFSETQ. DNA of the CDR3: TGCGCCAGCAGCCGAAATCATGGATCTAATGAAAAACTGTTTTTT. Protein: CASSRNHGSNEKLFF.

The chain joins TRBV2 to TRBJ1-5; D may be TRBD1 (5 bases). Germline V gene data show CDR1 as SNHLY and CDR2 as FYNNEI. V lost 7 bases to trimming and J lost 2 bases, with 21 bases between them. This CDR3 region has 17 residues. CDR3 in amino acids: CASNRTPRDTGNQPQHF. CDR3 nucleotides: TGTGCCAGCAACCGAACCCCCAGGGATACGGGCAATCAGCCCCAGCATTTT. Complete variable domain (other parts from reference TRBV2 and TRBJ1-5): EPEVTQTPSHQVTQMGQEVILRCVPISNHLYFYWYRQILGQKVEFLVSFYNNEISEKSEIFDDQFSVERPDGSNFTLKIRSTKLEDSAMYFCASNRTPRDTGNQPQHFGDGTRLSIL.

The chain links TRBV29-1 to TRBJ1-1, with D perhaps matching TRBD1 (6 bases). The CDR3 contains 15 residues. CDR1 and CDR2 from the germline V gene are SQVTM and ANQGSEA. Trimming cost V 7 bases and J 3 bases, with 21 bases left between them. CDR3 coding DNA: TGCAGCGCCAGACTAGGTAAACAGGGCTACACTGAAGCTTTCTTT. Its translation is CSARLGKQGYTEAFF.

In nucleotides, the CDR3 is TGTGCCAATGATAGGGAGTTCGGAGAGACCCAGTACTTC. This encodes CANDREFGETQYF. The V gene is TRBV28, the J gene TRBJ2-5, with TRBD2 as a possible D gene (5 bases). The CDR3 contains 13 residues. Germline V CDR1 and CDR2: MDHEN, SYDVKM. Between the trimmed V and J ends, which lost 10 bases and 4 bases, there was a span of 16 bases.

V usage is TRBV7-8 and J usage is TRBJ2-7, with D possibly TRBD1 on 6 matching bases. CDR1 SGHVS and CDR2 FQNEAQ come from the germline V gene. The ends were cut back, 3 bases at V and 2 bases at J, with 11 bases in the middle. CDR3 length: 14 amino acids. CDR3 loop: CASSLLSGAYEQYF. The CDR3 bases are TGTGCCAGCAGCTTGCTGTCAGGGGCCTACGAGCAGTACTTC.

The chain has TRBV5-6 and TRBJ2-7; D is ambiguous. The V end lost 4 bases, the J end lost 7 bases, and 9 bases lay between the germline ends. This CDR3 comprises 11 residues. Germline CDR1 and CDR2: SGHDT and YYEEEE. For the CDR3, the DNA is TGTGCCAGCAGCGGTGTACGGGAGCAGTACTTC. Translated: CASSGVREQYF.

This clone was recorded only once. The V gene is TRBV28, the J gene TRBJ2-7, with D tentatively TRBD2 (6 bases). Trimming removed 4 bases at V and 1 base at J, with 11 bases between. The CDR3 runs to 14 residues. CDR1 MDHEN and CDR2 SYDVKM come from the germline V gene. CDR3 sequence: CASSSWDFSYEQYF. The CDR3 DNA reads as TGTGCCAGCAGTTCCTGGGACTTTTCCTACGAGCAGTACTTC.

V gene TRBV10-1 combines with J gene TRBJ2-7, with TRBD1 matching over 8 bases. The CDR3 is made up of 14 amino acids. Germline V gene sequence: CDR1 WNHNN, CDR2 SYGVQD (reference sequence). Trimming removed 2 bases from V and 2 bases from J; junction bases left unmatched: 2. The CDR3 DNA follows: TGCGCCAGCAGTGAGGACAGGGGAGCCTACGAGCAGTACTTC. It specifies CASSEDRGAYEQYF.

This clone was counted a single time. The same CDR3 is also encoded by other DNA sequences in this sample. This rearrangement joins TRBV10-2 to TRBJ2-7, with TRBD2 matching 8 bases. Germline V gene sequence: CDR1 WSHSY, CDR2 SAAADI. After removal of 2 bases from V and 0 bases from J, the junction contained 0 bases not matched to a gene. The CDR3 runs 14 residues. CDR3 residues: CASSESGSSYEQYF. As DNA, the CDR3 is TGCGCCAGCAGTGAGAGCGGGAGCTCCTACGAGCAGTACTTC.

CDR3 DNA sequence: TGTGCCAGCAGTGAACCGAGGGGCGGTTACGAGCAGTACTTC. Its protein product is CASSEPRGGYEQYF. V and J are TRBV2 and TRBJ2-7, with D possibly being TRBD1 or TRBD2 (5 bases each). Trimming removed 2 bases at V and 4 bases at J, with 12 bases between. The CDR3 spans 14 residues. CDR1 is SNHLY, CDR2 FYNNEI, per germline.

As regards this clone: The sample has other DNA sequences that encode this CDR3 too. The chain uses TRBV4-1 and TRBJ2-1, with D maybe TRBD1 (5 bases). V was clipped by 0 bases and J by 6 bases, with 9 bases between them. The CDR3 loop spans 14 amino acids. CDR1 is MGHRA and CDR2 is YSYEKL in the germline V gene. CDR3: CASSQDPRGNEQFF. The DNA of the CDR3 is TGCGCCAGCAGCCAAGATCCAAGGGGCAATGAGCAGTTCTTC.

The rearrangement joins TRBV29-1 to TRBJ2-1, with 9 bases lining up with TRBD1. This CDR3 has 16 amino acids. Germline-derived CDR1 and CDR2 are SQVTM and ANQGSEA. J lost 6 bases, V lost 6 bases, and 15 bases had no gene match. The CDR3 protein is CSVPSEGQGPLNEQFF. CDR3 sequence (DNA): TGCAGCGTCCCTAGTGAGGGACAGGGCCCTCTCAATGAGCAGTTCTTC.

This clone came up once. CDR3 sequence (DNA): TGTGCCAGCAGTCCCCGGGCGTATCATTCGCAGTATTTT. Its protein product is CASSPRAYHSQYF. The rearrangement uses TRBV27 and TRBJ2-3, with D hard to call. Germline CDR1 and CDR2: MNHEY and SMNVEV (reference sequence). V was pared by 5 bases and J by 10 bases, with 16 bases between. The length of the CDR3 is 13 residues.

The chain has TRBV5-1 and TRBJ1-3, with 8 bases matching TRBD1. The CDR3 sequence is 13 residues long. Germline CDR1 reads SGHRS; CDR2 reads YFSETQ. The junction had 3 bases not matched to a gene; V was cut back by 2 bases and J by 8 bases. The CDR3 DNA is TGCGCCAGCAGCTTAGGACAGGGTTACACCATATATTTT. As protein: CASSLGQGYTIYF. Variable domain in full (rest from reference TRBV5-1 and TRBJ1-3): KAGVTQTPRYLIKTRGQQVTLSCSPISGHRSVSWYQQTPGQGLQFLFEYFSETQRNKGNFPGRFSGRQFSNSRSEMNVSTLELGDSALYLCASSLGQGYTIYFGEGSWLTVV.

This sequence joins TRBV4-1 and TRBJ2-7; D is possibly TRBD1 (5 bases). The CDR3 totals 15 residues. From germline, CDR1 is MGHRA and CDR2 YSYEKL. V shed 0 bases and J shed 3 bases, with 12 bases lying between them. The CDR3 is CASSQDTDRGYEQYF. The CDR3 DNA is TGCGCCAGCAGCCAAGACACCGATAGGGGCTACGAGCAGTACTTC.

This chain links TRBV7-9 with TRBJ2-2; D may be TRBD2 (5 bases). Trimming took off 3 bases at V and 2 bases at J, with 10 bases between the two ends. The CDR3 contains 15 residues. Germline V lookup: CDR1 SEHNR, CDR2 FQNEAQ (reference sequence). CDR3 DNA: TGTGCCAGCAGCTTCGGGGAGATAAACACCGGGGAGCTGTTTTTT. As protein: CASSFGEINTGELFF. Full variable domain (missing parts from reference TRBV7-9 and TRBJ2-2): DTGVSQNPRHKITKRGQNVTFRCDPISEHNRLYWYRQTLGQGPEFLTYFQNEAQLEKSRLLSDRFSAERPKGSFSTLEIQRTEQGDSAMYLCASSFGEINTGELFFGEGSRLTVL.

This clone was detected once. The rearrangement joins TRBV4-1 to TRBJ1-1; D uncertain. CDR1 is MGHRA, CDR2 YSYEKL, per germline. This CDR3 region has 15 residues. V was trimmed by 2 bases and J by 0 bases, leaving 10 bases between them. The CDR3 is CASSQQQRVNTEAFF. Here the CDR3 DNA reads TGCGCCAGCAGCCAACAACAGCGAGTGAACACTGAAGCTTTCTTT.

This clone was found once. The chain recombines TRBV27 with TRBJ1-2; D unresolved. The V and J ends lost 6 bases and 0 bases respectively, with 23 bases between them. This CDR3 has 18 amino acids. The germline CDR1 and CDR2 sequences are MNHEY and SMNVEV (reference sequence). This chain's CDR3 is CASRPIGQDLYPNYGYTF. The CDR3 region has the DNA TGTGCCAGCAGACCGATCGGCCAGGACCTCTACCCTAACTATGGCTACACCTTC.

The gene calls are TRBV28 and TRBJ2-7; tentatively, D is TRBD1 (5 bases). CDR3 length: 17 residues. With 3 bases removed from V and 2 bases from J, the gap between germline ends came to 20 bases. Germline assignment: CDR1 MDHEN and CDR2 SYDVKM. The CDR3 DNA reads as TGTGCCAGCAGTTTGGTATGGCAGGGCCTGACCACCTACGAGCAGTACTTC. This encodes CASSLVWQGLTTYEQYF.

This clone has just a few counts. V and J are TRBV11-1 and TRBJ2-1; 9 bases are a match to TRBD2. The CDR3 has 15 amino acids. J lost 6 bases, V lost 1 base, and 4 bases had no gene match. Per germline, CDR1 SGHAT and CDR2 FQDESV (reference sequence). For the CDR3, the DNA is TGTGCCAGCAGCTTAGTCCCAGCGGGAGGCAATGAGCAGTTCTTC. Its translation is CASSLVPAGGNEQFF.

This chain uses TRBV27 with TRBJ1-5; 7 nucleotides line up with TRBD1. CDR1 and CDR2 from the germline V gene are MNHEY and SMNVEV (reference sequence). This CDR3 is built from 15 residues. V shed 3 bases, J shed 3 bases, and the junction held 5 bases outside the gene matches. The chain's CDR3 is CASSLEGADNQPQHF. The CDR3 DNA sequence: TGTGCCAGCAGTTTGGAGGGGGCTGACAATCAGCCCCAGCATTTT.

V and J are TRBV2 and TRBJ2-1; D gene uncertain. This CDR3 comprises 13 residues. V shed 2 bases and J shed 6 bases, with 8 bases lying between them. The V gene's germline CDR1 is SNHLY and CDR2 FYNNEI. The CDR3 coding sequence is TGTGCCAGCAGTGAATGGCCGTCCAATGAGCAGTTCTTC. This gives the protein CASSEWPSNEQFF.

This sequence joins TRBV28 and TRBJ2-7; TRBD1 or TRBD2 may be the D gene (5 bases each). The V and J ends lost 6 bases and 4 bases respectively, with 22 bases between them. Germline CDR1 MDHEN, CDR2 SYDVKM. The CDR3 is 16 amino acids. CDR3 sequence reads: CASSSGGAGASYEQYF. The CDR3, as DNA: TGTGCCAGCAGCAGCGGTGGGGCCGGGGCGTCTTACGAGCAGTACTTC.

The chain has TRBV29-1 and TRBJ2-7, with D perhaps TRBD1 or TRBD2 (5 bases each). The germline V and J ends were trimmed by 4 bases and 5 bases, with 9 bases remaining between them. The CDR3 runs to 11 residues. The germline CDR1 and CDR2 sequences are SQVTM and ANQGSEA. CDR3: CSVGPGHEQYF. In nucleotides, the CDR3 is TGCAGCGTTGGGCCGGGGCACGAGCAGTACTTC.

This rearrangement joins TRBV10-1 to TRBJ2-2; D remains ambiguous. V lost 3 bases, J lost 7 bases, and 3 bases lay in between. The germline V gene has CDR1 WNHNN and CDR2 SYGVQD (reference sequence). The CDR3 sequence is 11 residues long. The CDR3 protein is CASSEGGELFF. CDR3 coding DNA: TGCGCCAGCAGTGAAGGCGGGGAGCTGTTTTTT.

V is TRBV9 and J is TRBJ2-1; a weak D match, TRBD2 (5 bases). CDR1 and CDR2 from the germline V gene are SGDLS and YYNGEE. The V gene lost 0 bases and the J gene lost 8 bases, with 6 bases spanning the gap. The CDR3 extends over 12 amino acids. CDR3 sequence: CASSVVSDEQFF. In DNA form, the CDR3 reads TGTGCCAGCAGCGTAGTTAGCGATGAGCAGTTCTTC.

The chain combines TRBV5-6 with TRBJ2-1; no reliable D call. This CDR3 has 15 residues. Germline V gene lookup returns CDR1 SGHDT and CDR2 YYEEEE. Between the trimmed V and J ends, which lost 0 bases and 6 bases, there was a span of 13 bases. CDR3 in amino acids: CASSLGGNHPNEQFF. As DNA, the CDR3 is TGTGCCAGCAGCTTGGGAGGCAACCACCCCAATGAGCAGTTCTTC.